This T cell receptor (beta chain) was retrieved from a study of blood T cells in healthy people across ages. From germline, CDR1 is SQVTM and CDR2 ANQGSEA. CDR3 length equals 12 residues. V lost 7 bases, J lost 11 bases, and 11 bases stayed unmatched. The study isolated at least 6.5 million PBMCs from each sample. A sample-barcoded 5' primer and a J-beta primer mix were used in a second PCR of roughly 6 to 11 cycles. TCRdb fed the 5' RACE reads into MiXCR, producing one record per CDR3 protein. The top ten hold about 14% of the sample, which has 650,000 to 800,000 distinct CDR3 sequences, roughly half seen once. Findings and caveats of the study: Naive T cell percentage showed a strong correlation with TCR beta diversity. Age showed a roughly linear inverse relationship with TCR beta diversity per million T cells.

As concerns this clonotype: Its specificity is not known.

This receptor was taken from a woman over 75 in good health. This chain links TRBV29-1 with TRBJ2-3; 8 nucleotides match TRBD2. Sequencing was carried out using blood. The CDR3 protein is CSAGGGPPVQYF. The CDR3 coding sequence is TGCAGCGCCGGGGGGGGCCCTCCTGTGCAGTATTTT.